The text below deals with one T cell receptor (beta chain). This entry belongs to a study of blood T cell repertoires in COVID-19. About the study: Samples of COVID-19 (acute and convalescent) were obtained from the United States, Italy and Spain. PBMCs, B-cell-depleted T cells, or T cells provided the cDNA or gDNA that made up the material.

In the original analysis: Cell counts per sample came from amplifying reference gene primers. Some clones are missing from TCRdb's copy, which holds only in-frame ones; the method was immunoSEQ multiplex PCR. V and J calls and clone size follow that table, whereas D and trimming were derived from the DNA. Among a few hundred thousand clones listed, around 90% were seen once. The CDR3 consists of 16 residues. The J segment lost 6 bases and the V segment lost 4 bases, leaving 3 bases of the junction unmatched. Germline assignment: CDR1 LGHDT and CDR2 YNNKEL (reference sequence). The clonotype originates from a woman between 40 and 50 years old who had recovered from COVID-19. The chain employs TRBV3-1 (or the pseudogene TRBV3-2) and TRBJ2-2; 15 bases match TRBD2. The sequenced material came from peripheral blood. The DNA for the CDR3 is TGTGCCAGCAGCCGAGGACTAGCGGGAGGGGCCGGGGAGCTGTTTTTT. Encoded protein: CASSRGLAGGAGELFF.